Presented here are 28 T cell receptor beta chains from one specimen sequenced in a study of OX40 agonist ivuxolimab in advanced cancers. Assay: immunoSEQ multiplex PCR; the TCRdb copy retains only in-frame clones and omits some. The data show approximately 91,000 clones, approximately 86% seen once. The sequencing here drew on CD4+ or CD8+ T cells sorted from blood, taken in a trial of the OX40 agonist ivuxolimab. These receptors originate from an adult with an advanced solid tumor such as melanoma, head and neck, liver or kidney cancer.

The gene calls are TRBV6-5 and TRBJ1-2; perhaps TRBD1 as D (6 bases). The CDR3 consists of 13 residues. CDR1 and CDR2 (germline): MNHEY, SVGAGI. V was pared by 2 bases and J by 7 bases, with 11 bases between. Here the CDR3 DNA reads TGTGCCAGCAGTTACGGGGGCTTGAGTGGCTACACCTTC. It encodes CASSYGGLSGYTF.

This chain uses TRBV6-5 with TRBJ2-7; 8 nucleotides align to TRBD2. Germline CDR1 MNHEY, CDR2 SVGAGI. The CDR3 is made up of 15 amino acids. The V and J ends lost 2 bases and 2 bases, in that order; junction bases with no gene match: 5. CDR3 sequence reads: CASSYPGGGPYEQYF. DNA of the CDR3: TGTGCCAGCAGTTACCCGGGGGGGGGACCCTACGAGCAGTACTTC.

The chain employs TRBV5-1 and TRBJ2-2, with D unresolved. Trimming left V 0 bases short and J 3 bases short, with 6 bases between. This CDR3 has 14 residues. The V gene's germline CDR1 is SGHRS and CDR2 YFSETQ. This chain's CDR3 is CASSLVLDTGELFF. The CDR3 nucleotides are TGCGCCAGCAGCTTGGTGTTGGACACCGGGGAGCTGTTTTTT.

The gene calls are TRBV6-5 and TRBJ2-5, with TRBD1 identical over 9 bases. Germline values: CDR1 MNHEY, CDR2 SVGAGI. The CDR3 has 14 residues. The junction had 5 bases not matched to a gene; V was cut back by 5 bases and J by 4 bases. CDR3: CASSQTGGRETQYF. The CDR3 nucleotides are TGTGCCAGCAGTCAGACAGGGGGGAGAGAGACCCAGTACTTC.

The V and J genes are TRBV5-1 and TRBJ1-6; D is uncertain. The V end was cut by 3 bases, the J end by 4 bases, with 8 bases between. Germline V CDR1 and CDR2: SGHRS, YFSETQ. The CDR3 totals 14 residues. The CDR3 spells CASSSDGYNSPLHF. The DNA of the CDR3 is TGCGCCAGCAGCTCGGACGGATATAATTCACCCCTCCACTTT.

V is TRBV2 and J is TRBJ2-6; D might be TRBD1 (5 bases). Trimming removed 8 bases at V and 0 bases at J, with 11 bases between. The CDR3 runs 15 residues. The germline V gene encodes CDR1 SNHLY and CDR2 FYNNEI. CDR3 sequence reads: CASGQTYSGANVLTF. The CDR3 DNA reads TGTGCCAGCGGACAAACCTACTCTGGGGCCAACGTCCTGACTTTC.

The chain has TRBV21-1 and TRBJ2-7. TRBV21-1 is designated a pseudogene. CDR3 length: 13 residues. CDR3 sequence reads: CASPRGPSYEQYF. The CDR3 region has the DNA TGTGCCAGCCCGAGGGGCCCTTCCTACGAGCAGTACTTC.

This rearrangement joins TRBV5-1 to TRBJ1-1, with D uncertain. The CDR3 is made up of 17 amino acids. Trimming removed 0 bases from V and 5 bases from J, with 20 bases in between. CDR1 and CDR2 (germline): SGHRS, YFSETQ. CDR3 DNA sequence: TGCGCCAGCAGCTTGGGACCGGGGAGGCTTGAAGGAACTGAAGCTTTCTTT. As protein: CASSLGPGRLEGTEAFF.

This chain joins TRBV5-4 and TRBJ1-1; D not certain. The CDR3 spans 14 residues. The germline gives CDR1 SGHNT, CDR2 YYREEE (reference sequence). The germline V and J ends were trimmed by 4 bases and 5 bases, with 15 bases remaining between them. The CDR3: CASSPRGGWTEAFF. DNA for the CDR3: TGTGCCAGCAGCCCCCGGGGAGGGTGGACTGAAGCTTTCTTT. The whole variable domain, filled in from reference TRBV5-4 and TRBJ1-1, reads ETGVTQSPTHLIKTRGQQVTLRCSSQSGHNTVSWYQQALGQGPQFIFQYYREEENGRGNFPPRFSGLQFPNYSSELNVNALELDDSALYLCASSPRGGWTEAFFGQGTRLTVV.

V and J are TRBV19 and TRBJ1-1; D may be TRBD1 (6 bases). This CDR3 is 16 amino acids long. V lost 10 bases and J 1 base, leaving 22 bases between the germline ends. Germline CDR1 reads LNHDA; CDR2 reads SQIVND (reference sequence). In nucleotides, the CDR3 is TGTGCCACACGAAGAATAGAGGGCAGGGGGAACACTGAAGCTTTCTTT. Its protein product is CATRRIEGRGNTEAFF.

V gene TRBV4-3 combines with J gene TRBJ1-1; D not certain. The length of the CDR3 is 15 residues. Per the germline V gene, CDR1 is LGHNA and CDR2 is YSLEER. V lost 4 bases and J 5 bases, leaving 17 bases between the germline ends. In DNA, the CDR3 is TGCGCCAGCAGCCTTCAATTTCAGGTCTCGACTGAAGCTTTCTTT. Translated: CASSLQFQVSTEAFF.

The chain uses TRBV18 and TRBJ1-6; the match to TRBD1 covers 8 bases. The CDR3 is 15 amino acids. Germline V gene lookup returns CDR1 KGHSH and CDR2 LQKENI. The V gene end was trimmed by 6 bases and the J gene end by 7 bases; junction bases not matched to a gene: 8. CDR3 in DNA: TGTGCCAGCTCTTCGGACAGGGTAGGGAATTCACCCCTCCACTTT. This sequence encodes CASSSDRVGNSPLHF.

The CDR3, as DNA: TGTGCCAGCAGCCGTGACAGGGCAGCTTTCTTT. Protein product: CASSRDRAAFF. The genes are TRBV7-9 and TRBJ1-1; 7 bases map to TRBD1. V lost 5 bases and J lost 10; bases outside the gene matches: 4. The CDR3 consists of 11 residues. CDR1 and CDR2 (germline): SEHNR, FQNEAQ (reference sequence).

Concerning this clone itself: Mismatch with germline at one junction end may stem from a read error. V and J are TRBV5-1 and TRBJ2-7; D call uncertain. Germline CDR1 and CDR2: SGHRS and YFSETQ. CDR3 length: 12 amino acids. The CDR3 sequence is CASSLEGYEQYF. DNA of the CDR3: TGCGCCAGCAGTTTGGAAGGGTACGAGCAGTACTTC.

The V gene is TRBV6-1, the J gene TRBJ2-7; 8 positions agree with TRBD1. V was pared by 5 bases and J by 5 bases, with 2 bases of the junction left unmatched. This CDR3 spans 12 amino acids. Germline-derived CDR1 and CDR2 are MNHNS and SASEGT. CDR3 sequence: CASSWTGNEQYF. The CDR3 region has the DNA TGTGCCAGCAGTTGGACAGGGAACGAGCAGTACTTC.

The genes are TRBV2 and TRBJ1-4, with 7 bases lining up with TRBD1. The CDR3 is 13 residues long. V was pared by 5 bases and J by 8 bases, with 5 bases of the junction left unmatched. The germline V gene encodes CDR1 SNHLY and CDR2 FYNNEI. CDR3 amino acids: CASSRQGGEKLFF. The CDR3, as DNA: TGTGCCAGCAGTCGACAGGGAGGAGAAAAACTGTTTTTT.

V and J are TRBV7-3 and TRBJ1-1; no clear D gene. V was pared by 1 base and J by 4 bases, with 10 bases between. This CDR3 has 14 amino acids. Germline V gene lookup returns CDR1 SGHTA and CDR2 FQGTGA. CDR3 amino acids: CASSLNVGSTEAFF. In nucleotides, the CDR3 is TGTGCCAGCAGCTTAAATGTAGGGAGCACTGAAGCTTTCTTT.

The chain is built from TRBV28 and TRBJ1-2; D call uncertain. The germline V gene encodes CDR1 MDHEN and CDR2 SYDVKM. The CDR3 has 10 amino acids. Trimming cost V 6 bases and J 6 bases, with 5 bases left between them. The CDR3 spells CASSRHGYTF. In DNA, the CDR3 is TGTGCCAGCAGCCGGCATGGCTACACCTTC.

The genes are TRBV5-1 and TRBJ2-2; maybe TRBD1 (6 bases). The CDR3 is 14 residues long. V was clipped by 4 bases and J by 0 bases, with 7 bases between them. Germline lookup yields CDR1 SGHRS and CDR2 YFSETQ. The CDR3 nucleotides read TGCGCCAGCAGCCGGACAGCGAACACCGGGGAGCTGTTTTTT. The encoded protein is CASSRTANTGELFF. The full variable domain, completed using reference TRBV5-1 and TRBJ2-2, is KAGVTQTPRYLIKTRGQQVTLSCSPISGHRSVSWYQQTPGQGLQFLFEYFSETQRNKGNFPGRFSGRQFSNSRSEMNVSTLELGDSALYLCASSRTANTGELFFGEGSRLTVL.

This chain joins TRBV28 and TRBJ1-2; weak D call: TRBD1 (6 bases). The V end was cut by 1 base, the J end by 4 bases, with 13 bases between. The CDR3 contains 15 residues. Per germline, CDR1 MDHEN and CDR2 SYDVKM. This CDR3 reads CASSLLTGAGYGYTF. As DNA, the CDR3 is TGTGCCAGCAGTTTATTGACGGGGGCGGGCTATGGCTACACCTTC.

The CDR3 spells CSATAGEKLFF. In nucleotides, the CDR3 is TGCAGTGCTACTGCGGGAGAAAAACTGTTTTTT. This chain connects TRBV20-1 to TRBJ1-4; D gene ambiguous. Trimming left V 4 bases short and J 8 bases short, with 8 bases between. The CDR3 totals 11 residues. Germline assignment: CDR1 DFQATT and CDR2 SNEGSKA (reference sequence).

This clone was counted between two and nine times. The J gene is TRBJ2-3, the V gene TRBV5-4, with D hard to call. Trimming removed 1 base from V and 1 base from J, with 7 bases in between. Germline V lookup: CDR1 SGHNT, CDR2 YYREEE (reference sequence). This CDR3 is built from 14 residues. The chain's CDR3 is CASSLRHRTDTQYF. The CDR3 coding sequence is TGTGCCAGCAGCTTGCGGCACCGCACAGATACGCAGTATTTT.

Here the CDR3 DNA reads TGCGCCAGCGGGGACACTGAAGCTTTCTTT. This sequence encodes CASGDTEAFF. The chain links TRBV10-2 to TRBJ1-1; D ambiguous. Trimming took off 8 bases at V and 3 bases at J, with 4 bases between the two ends. The CDR3 extends over 10 amino acids. Germline CDR1 and CDR2: WSHSY and SAAADI.

CDR3 in amino acids: CASSLGGDKGDTQYF. CDR3 DNA: TGTGCCAGCAGCTTGGGCGGGGATAAAGGAGATACGCAGTATTTT. V is TRBV7-3 and J is TRBJ2-3, with a tentative D call TRBD2 (6 bases). Germline V gives CDR1 SGHTA, CDR2 FQGTGA. CDR3 length equals 15 residues. Trimming shortened V by 3 bases and J by 5 bases, and 15 bases separated the two germline ends.

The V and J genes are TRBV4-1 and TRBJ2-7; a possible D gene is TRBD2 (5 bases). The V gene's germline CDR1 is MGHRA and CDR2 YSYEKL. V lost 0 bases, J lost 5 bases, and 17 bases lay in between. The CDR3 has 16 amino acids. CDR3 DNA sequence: TGCGCCAGCAGCCAAGATCTACGATTGCGGGTCAACGAGCAGTACTTC. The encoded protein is CASSQDLRLRVNEQYF.

CDR3 residues: CASSQDVGRRFF. In DNA, the CDR3 is TGCGCCAGCAGCCAAGATGTGGGGCGACGGTTCTTC. V usage is TRBV4-1 and J usage is TRBJ2-1; perhaps TRBD1 as D (5 bases). The CDR3 spans 12 residues. Between the trimmed V and J ends, which lost 0 bases and 15 bases, there was a span of 12 bases. In germline, CDR1 is MGHRA, CDR2 YSYEKL.

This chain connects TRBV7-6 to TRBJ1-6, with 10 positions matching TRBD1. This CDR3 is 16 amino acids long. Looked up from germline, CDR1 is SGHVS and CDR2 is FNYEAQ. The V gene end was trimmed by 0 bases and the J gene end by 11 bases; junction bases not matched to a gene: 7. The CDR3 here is CASSLAPGTGEAPLHF. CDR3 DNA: TGTGCCAGCAGCTTAGCCCCCGGGACAGGGGAGGCACCCCTCCACTTT.

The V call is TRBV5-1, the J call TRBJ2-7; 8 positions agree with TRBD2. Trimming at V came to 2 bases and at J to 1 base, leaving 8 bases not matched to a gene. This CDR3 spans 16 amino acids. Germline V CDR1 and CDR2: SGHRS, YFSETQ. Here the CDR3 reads CASSFRLAGDSYEQYF. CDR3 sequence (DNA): TGCGCCAGCAGCTTTAGGCTAGCGGGCGATTCCTACGAGCAGTACTTC. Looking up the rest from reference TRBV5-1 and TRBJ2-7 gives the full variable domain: KAGVTQTPRYLIKTRGQQVTLSCSPISGHRSVSWYQQTPGQGLQFLFEYFSETQRNKGNFPGRFSGRQFSNSRSEMNVSTLELGDSALYLCASSFRLAGDSYEQYFGPGTRLTVT.